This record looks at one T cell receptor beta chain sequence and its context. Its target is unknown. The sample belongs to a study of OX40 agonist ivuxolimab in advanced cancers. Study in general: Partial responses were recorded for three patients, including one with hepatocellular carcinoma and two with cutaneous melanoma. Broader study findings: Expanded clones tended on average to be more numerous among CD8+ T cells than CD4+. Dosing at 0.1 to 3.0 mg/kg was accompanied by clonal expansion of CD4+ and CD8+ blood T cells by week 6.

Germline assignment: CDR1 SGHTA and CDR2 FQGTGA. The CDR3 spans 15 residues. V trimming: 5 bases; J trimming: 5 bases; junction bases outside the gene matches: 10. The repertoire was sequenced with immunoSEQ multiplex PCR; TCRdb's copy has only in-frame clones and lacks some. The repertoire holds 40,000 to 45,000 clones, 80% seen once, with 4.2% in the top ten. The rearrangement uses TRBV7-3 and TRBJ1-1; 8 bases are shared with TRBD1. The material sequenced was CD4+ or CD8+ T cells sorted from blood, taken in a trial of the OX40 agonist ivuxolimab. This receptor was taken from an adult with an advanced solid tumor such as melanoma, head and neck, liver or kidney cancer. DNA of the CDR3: TGTGCCAGCAGCCCCTTAACAGGGGGTTGGACTGAAGCTTTCTTT. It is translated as CASSPLTGGWTEAFF.